A single sample is the source of the 25 T cell receptor beta chains below, sequenced in a study of beta chain features in type 1 diabetes. Broader study findings: The study found moderately but significantly shorter TCRB CDR3s in all four CD4+ subsets of Type 1 diabetes patients.

These TCRs' antigens remain unknown. TCRB transcripts that were expressed got sequenced, as all of the isolated RNA had been reverse transcribed. Libraries were prepared by immunoSEQ multiplex PCR; TCRdb keeps only in-frame clonotypes and omits some of them. Of roughly 160,000 clones listed, 8% to 9.5% are singletons. Sequenced material: central memory CD4+ T cells from blood. All receptors come from a woman aged 18-29 years with type 1 diabetes.

This clone was observed a few times. The rearrangement uses TRBV18 and TRBJ1-1; D remains ambiguous. The CDR3 extends over 15 amino acids. The V gene lost 1 base and the J gene lost 1 base, with 10 bases spanning the gap. Germline lookup yields CDR1 KGHSH and CDR2 LQKENI. This CDR3 is CASSPRSGSNTEAFF. The CDR3 nucleotides read TGTGCCAGCTCACCACGGTCCGGGTCGAACACTGAAGCTTTCTTT. The complete variable domain, with remaining parts taken from reference TRBV18 and TRBJ1-1, reads NAGVMQNPRHLVRRRGQEARLRCSPMKGHSHVYWYRQLPEEGLKFMVYLQKENIIDESGMPKERFSAEFPKEGPSILRIQQVVRGDSAAYFCASSPRSGSNTEAFFGQGTRLTVV.

The rearrangement links TRBV5-6 to TRBJ1-2, with TRBD1 as a possible D gene (6 bases). CDR1 and CDR2 (germline): SGHDT, YYEEEE. V lost 0 bases, J lost 8 bases, and 17 bases lay in between. This CDR3 region has 15 residues. The CDR3 spells CASSLGVQGDSGYTF. The CDR3 DNA reads TGTGCCAGCAGCTTGGGAGTACAGGGCGATAGCGGCTACACCTTC.

This chain links TRBV14 with TRBJ2-7; 15 positions agree with TRBD2. This CDR3 region has 17 residues. Germline assignment: CDR1 SGHDN and CDR2 FVKESK. V trimming: 4 bases; J trimming: 2 bases; junction bases outside the gene matches: 6. Written as DNA, the CDR3 is TGTGCCAGCAGCCCCGGGACTAGCGGGAGGTACGCCTACGAGCAGTACTTC. It translates to CASSPGTSGRYAYEQYF.

There are a few counts of this clone. The chain joins TRBV5-1 to TRBJ1-1; TRBD1 is a possible D gene (6 bases). The ends were cut back, 3 bases at V and 1 base at J, with 7 bases in the middle. The germline V gene encodes CDR1 SGHRS and CDR2 YFSETQ. This CDR3 is 13 amino acids long. CDR3 DNA sequence: TGCGCCAGCAGCTGGACAGCGAACACTGAAGCTTTCTTT. This encodes CASSWTANTEAFF.

This clone occurred a few times. V usage is TRBV2 and J usage is TRBJ1-1, with D unresolved. The CDR3 sequence is 14 residues long. CDR1 SNHLY and CDR2 FYNNEI come from the germline V gene. Deletions cut 4 bases from V and 2 bases from J, with 11 bases between. The CDR3 region is CASSGFAGNTEAFF. DNA of the CDR3: TGTGCCAGCAGTGGATTTGCAGGCAACACTGAAGCTTTCTTT.

The V gene is TRBV19, the J gene TRBJ2-1, with TRBD2 as a possible D gene (5 bases). Germline-derived CDR1 and CDR2 are LNHDA and SQIVND (reference sequence). Trimming removed 3 bases from V and 9 bases from J, with 18 bases in between. The CDR3 contains 15 residues. The CDR3 here is CASSMGLLGVREQFF. CDR3 sequence (DNA): TGTGCCAGTAGTATGGGTCTGTTGGGAGTTCGTGAGCAGTTCTTC.

The V call is TRBV4-1, the J call TRBJ2-6; D is ambiguous. V dropped 5 bases and J dropped 0 bases, with 8 bases sitting between them. The V gene's germline CDR1 is MGHRA and CDR2 YSYEKL. The CDR3 loop spans 15 amino acids. CDR3: CASSSQTSGANVLTF. CDR3 in DNA: TGCGCCAGCAGCTCACAGACCTCTGGGGCCAACGTCCTGACTTTC.

In this sample, this clone turned up a few times. This chain joins TRBV11-2 and TRBJ2-7, with D possibly being TRBD2 (6 bases). The CDR3 totals 13 residues. Germline V gives CDR1 SGHAT, CDR2 FQNNGV. V lost 4 bases to trimming and J lost 3 bases, with 10 bases between them. The CDR3: CASSSRGNYEQYF. The CDR3 DNA sequence: TGTGCCAGCAGCTCACGGGGGAACTACGAGCAGTACTTC.

This clone was recorded a few times. The J gene is TRBJ2-7, the V gene TRBV7-8, with TRBD1 matching over 11 bases. This CDR3 has 15 residues. Germline values: CDR1 SGHVS, CDR2 FQNEAQ. V lost 7 bases and J lost 3; bases outside the gene matches: 8. CDR3 DNA: TGTGCCAGCACCCTCTCCGGGACAGGGGGCTACGAGCAGTACTTC. Protein product: CASTLSGTGGYEQYF.

The chain recombines TRBV15 with TRBJ1-2; D uncertain. V lost 2 bases and J lost 1, with 8 bases in between. The CDR3 is 14 residues long. Germline CDR1 reads LNHNV; CDR2 reads YYDKDF (reference sequence). CDR3 DNA: TGTGCCACCAGCAGACCTACAGTTAACTATGGCTACACCTTC. Translation gives CATSRPTVNYGYTF. The full variable domain, in which reference TRBV15 and TRBJ1-2 provide the parts outside the CDR3, is DAMVIQNPRYQVTQFGKPVTLSCSQTLNHNVMYWYQQKSSQAPKLLFHYYDKDFNNEADTPDNFQSRRPNTSFCFLDIRSPGLGDTAMYLCATSRPTVNYGYTFGSGTRLTVV.

J is TRBJ2-5 and V is TRBV6-5; D possibly corresponds to TRBD2 (6 bases). Germline CDR1 MNHEY, CDR2 SVGAGI. The CDR3 is 16 residues long. Trimming left V 3 bases short and J 1 base short, with 15 bases between. The CDR3 reads CASSYGLRGTQETQYF. The CDR3 region has the DNA TGTGCCAGCAGTTATGGCTTGCGGGGTACCCAAGAGACCCAGTACTTC.

V and J are TRBV6-6 and TRBJ1-2; weak D call: TRBD1 (6 bases). V gave up 5 bases and J gave up 8 bases, with 12 bases separating them. Germline-derived CDR1 and CDR2 are MNHNY and SVGAGI (reference sequence). The CDR3 covers 12 residues. Here the CDR3 DNA reads TGTGCCAGCAGTATATGGGGGGGCGGCTACACCTTC. Encoded protein: CASSIWGGGYTF.

The V and J genes are TRBV9 and TRBJ2-1; 10 bases match TRBD2. The CDR3 totals 15 residues. The J segment lost 6 bases and the V segment lost 1 base, leaving 4 bases of the junction unmatched. Germline CDR1 and CDR2: SGDLS and YYNGEE. The CDR3 region is CASSVSGGASNEQFF. The DNA for the CDR3 is TGTGCCAGCAGCGTAAGCGGGGGGGCGTCCAATGAGCAGTTCTTC.

V is TRBV16 and J is TRBJ1-5; D remains ambiguous. V lost 4 bases to trimming and J lost 7 bases, with 11 bases between them. The CDR3 sequence is 13 residues long. Per the germline V gene, CDR1 is KGHSY and CDR2 is FQNENV. The CDR3 region is CASSPSAAQPQHF. The CDR3, as DNA: TGTGCCAGCAGCCCCTCTGCAGCGCAGCCCCAGCATTTT.

This sequence joins TRBV25-1 and TRBJ2-1; D possibly corresponds to TRBD1 (6 bases). CDR1 and CDR2 from the germline V gene are MGHDK and SYGVNS. The CDR3 is 17 residues long. V gave up 0 bases and J gave up 1 base, with 13 bases separating them. CDR3 sequence reads: CASSEYGGTGSYNEQFF. For the CDR3, the DNA is TGTGCCAGCAGTGAATATGGGGGCACGGGGTCCTACAATGAGCAGTTCTTC.

This sequence joins TRBV18 and TRBJ1-6; D remains unclear. Between the trimmed V and J ends, which lost 6 bases and 7 bases, there was a span of 13 bases. Germline V CDR1 and CDR2: KGHSH, LQKENI. This CDR3 is built from 14 residues. The CDR3 DNA reads TGTGCCAGCTCGGCGGATGAAGGCAATTCACCCCTCCACTTT. As protein: CASSADEGNSPLHF.

The CDR3 is CASSTTGGTGELFF. The CDR3 DNA reads as TGTGCCAGTAGTACGACAGGGGGGACCGGGGAGCTGTTTTTT. This sequence joins TRBV19 and TRBJ2-2, with 9 bases fitting TRBD1. Germline trimming cut 4 bases from V and 5 bases from J; bases unmatched to any gene: 2. The CDR3 has 14 residues. CDR1 and CDR2 (germline): LNHDA, SQIVND (reference sequence).

This clone turned up a few times. The genes are TRBV29-1 and TRBJ2-3; 8 bases align to TRBD2. From germline, CDR1 is SQVTM and CDR2 ANQGSEA. The CDR3 loop spans 13 amino acids. V lost 7 bases and J lost 3; bases outside the gene matches: 6. The CDR3 loop is CSAGRGATDTQYF. In DNA form, the CDR3 reads TGCAGCGCCGGGCGGGGGGCTACAGATACGCAGTATTTT.

The V gene is TRBV5-4, the J gene TRBJ2-2, with D possibly matching TRBD2 (5 bases). Germline V gene lookup returns CDR1 SGHNT and CDR2 YYREEE (reference sequence). The CDR3 is made up of 16 amino acids. V gave up 0 bases and J gave up 0 bases, with 9 bases separating them. CDR3 in amino acids: CASSLEGGANTGELFF. DNA of the CDR3: TGTGCCAGCAGCTTGGAAGGAGGTGCGAACACCGGGGAGCTGTTTTTT.

The sample holds a few counts of this clone. The chain uses TRBV9 and TRBJ1-1; D gene unclear. The CDR3 is made up of 14 amino acids. Germline V gives CDR1 SGDLS, CDR2 YYNGEE. V was shortened by 3 bases and J by 0 bases, with 9 bases between the two germline ends. The CDR3: CASSGGGLNTEAFF. In DNA, the CDR3 is TGTGCCAGCAGCGGGGGAGGGCTGAACACTGAAGCTTTCTTT.

This clone was seen more than once but under ten times. This chain joins TRBV11-2 and TRBJ1-2; TRBD1 matches 8 bases. This CDR3 is built from 13 residues. V was pared by 5 bases and J by 7 bases, with 6 bases of the junction left unmatched. CDR1 is SGHAT and CDR2 is FQNNGV in the germline V gene. This CDR3 reads CASSPDRVFGYTF. CDR3 nucleotide sequence: TGTGCCAGCAGCCCGGACAGGGTTTTTGGCTACACCTTC.

This clone was seen a handful of times. The gene calls are TRBV6-5 and TRBJ2-7; 7 nucleotides agree with TRBD1. The CDR3 totals 14 residues. Germline CDR1 is MNHEY and CDR2 is SVGAGI. Trimming took 7 bases from V and 4 from J; bases not matched to a gene: 10. CDR3 loop: CASTPRDSPYEQYF. In DNA, the CDR3 is TGTGCCAGCACCCCCCGGGACAGCCCATACGAGCAGTACTTC.

The sample holds a few counts of this clone. The chain joins TRBV2 to TRBJ2-1, with 9 nucleotides matching TRBD2. The germline CDR1 and CDR2 sequences are SNHLY and FYNNEI. J gave up 6 bases and V 10 bases, and 7 bases lay outside the gene matches. CDR3 length: 13 amino acids. CDR3 sequence: CATIAGEPNEQFF. CDR3 in DNA: TGTGCCACCATAGCGGGAGAACCCAATGAGCAGTTCTTC.

The table lists this clone with a few counts. J is TRBJ1-2 and V is TRBV11-2; D is unclear. This CDR3 comprises 15 residues. V lost 3 bases, J lost 4 bases, and 15 bases lay in between. Germline CDR1 and CDR2: SGHAT and FQNNGV. DNA of the CDR3: TGTGCCAGCAGCTTTGAGGGATTCCCGCTCTATGGCTACACCTTC. Translated, it gives CASSFEGFPLYGYTF.

In its sample, this clone was seen a few times. The chain has TRBV7-2 and TRBJ2-3; D possibly corresponds to TRBD2 (5 bases). From germline, CDR1 is SGHTA and CDR2 FQGNSA. V lost 2 bases and J lost 2, with 11 bases in between. The CDR3 runs to 15 residues. DNA of the CDR3: TGTGCCAGCAGCTTATACAGAGCGGACACAGATACGCAGTATTTT. It encodes CASSLYRADTDTQYF.